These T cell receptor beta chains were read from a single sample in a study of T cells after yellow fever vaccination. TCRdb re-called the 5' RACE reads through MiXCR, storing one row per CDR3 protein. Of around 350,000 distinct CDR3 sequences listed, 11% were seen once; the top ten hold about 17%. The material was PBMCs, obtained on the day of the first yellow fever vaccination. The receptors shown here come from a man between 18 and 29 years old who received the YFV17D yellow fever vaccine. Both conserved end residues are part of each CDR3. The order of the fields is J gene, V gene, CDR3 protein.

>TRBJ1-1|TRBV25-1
CASSVGTGGYTEAFF
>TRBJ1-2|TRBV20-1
CSATGGAGYTF
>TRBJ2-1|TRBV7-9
CASTQAGTPGNEQFF
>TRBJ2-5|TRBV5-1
CASTNSPSVGTQYF
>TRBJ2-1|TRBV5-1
CASSSGGLNPLYNEQFF
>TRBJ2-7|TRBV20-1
CSALGLAGKEQYF
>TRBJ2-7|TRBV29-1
CSVGPGPSEQYF
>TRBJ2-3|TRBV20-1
CSARGLAGGPNTQYF
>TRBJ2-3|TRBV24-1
CATSGTEGDSSTGTQYF
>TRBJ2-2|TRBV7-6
CASSSDRYTGELFF
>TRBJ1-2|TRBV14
CASSHITPRTGGRGYTF
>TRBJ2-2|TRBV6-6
CASRGAPGELFF
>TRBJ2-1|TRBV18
CASSPPGTLRNEQFF
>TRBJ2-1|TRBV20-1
CSVPAELRDNEQFF
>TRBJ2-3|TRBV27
CASSLFPHGGRGNTDTQYF
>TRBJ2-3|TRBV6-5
CASSYSSQSGGSTDTQYF
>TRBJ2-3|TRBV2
CAISLLSDTQYF
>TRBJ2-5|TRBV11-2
CASSQRAGNQETQYF